Following are 9 T cell receptor beta chains from one sample sequenced in a study of blood T cell repertoires in COVID-19. Profiled with immunoSEQ multiplex PCR; TCRdb holds only in-frame clones, not every one. The sample has about 110,000 clones, over 75% seen once. Material: peripheral blood. The source is an elderly woman with acute or convalescent COVID-19.

The chain carries TRBV5-4 and TRBJ2-5, with 15 bases that match TRBD2. The CDR3 runs 20 residues. The V gene end was trimmed by 4 bases and the J gene end by 2 bases; junction bases not matched to a gene: 15. The germline V gene encodes CDR1 SGHNT and CDR2 YYREEE (reference sequence). Here the CDR3 reads CASSRKIWTSGGAGQETQYF. The CDR3, as DNA: TGTGCCAGCAGCCGAAAGATTTGGACTAGCGGGGGGGCTGGACAAGAGACCCAGTACTTC.

V gene TRBV5-8 combines with J gene TRBJ2-1, with 8 bases lining up with TRBD1. Germline loops: CDR1 SGHTS, CDR2 YDEGEE. There are 14 residues in the CDR3. V dropped 5 bases and J dropped 13; count of bases not matched to a gene: 14. The CDR3 spells CASSNYVLDRVQFF. Written as DNA, the CDR3 is TGTGCCAGCAGTAACTATGTCCTGGACAGGGTACAGTTCTTC.

The CDR3 coding sequence is TGTGCCAGCTCGCGCAGCGGCGGCACTAACTATGGCTACACCTTC. Protein sequence: CASSRSGGTNYGYTF. V usage is TRBV18 and J usage is TRBJ1-2; D remains unclear. In germline, CDR1 is KGHSH, CDR2 LQKENI. The germline V and J ends were trimmed by 6 bases and 0 bases, with 14 bases remaining between them. CDR3 size: 15 residues.

The chain employs TRBV29-1 and TRBJ2-7, with 7 bases aligning to TRBD1. The germline CDR1 and CDR2 sequences are SQVTM and ANQGSEA. V lost 0 bases and J lost 2; bases outside the gene matches: 16. The CDR3 extends over 18 amino acids. The DNA for the CDR3 is TGCAGCGTTGAAGATGGACACAGAGGATCCGGGACAGCCTACGAGCAGTACTTC. This sequence encodes CSVEDGHRGSGTAYEQYF.

CDR3 coding DNA: TGCGCCAGCAGCCAAGAATTCCAAGTCACAGGTCATGGCTACACCTTC. Protein sequence: CASSQEFQVTGHGYTF. The rearrangement uses TRBV4-1 and TRBJ1-2; maybe TRBD1 (5 bases). Germline V gene sequence: CDR1 MGHRA, CDR2 YSYEKL. V was trimmed by 0 bases and J by 6 bases, leaving 17 bases between them. The CDR3 extends over 16 amino acids.

V is TRBV19 and J is TRBJ1-4; TRBD1 is a possible D gene (6 bases). In germline, CDR1 is LNHDA, CDR2 SQIVND (reference sequence). V lost 6 bases to trimming and J lost 0 bases, with 20 bases between them. The CDR3 length is 18 residues. This chain's CDR3 is CASSPIRTRTATNEKLFF. The DNA of the CDR3 is TGTGCCAGTAGCCCAATACGCACACGGACAGCAACTAATGAAAAACTGTTTTTT. The full variable domain, its missing parts supplied by reference TRBV19 and TRBJ1-4, is DGGITQSPKYLFRKEGQNVTLSCEQNLNHDAMYWYRQDPGQGLRLIYYSQIVNDFQKGDIAEGYSVSREKKESFPLTVTSAQKNPTAFYLCASSPIRTRTATNEKLFFGSGTQLSVL.

CDR3 protein: CATSDPNRDTSTDTQYF. As DNA, the CDR3 is TGTGCCACCAGTGATCCGAACCGGGACACCAGCACAGATACGCAGTATTTT. The chain couples TRBV24-1 to TRBJ2-3; TRBD1 is a possible D gene (6 bases). V gave up 3 bases and J gave up 0 bases, with 15 bases separating them. This CDR3 contains 17 residues. From germline, CDR1 is KGHDR and CDR2 SFDVKD.

The chain has TRBV7-8 and TRBJ1-2, with no clear D. Trimming stripped 0 bases from V and 8 bases from J, with 10 bases between. Germline V gene lookup returns CDR1 SGHVS and CDR2 FQNEAQ. This CDR3 region has 13 residues. The CDR3 region has the DNA TGTGCCAGCAGCTTAGCTTCCCTTTCCGGCTACACCTTC. Translating gives CASSLASLSGYTF. Full variable domain (missing parts from reference TRBV7-8 and TRBJ1-2): GAGVSQSPRYKVAKRGQDVALRCDPISGHVSLFWYQQALGQGPEFLTYFQNEAQLDKSGLPSDRFFAERPEGSVSTLKIQRTQQEDSAVYLCASSLASLSGYTFGSGTRLTVV.

This clone was seen only a few times. This chain connects TRBV7-2 to TRBJ2-2; D may be TRBD2 (5 bases). The germline V gene has CDR1 SGHTA and CDR2 FQGNSA. V was trimmed by 5 bases and J by 4 bases, leaving 11 bases between them. CDR3 length equals 14 residues. The CDR3 sequence is CASSRGLSTGELFF. The CDR3 DNA reads TGTGCCAGCAGCAGAGGACTGAGCACCGGGGAGCTGTTTTTT. Drawing the rest from reference TRBV7-2 and TRBJ2-2, the complete variable domain is GAGVSQSPSNKVTEKGKDVELRCDPISGHTALYWYRQSLGQGLEFLIYFQGNSAPDKSGLPSDRFSAERTGGSVSTLTIQRTQQEDSAVYLCASSRGLSTGELFFGEGSRLTVL.